This entry lists 6 T cell receptor beta chains sequenced from one sample in a study of cytotoxic CD8 clonotypes in ibrutinib-treated CLL. Only in-frame clones appear in the TCRdb table, and some are missing; sequencing was by immunoSEQ multiplex PCR. Of around 140,000 clones in the sample, around 77% were seen once. The specimen comprised PBMCs, sampled after 12 months of ibrutinib treatment. These receptors came from a human donor with chronic lymphocytic leukemia.

The rearrangement links TRBV5-4 to TRBJ2-1; the match to TRBD2 covers 7 bases. The CDR3 is made up of 15 amino acids. V shed 4 bases, J shed 7 bases, and the junction held 11 bases outside the gene matches. Germline V gene lookup returns CDR1 SGHNT and CDR2 YYREEE (reference sequence). The CDR3 nucleotides read TGTGCCAGCAGCCCGCTTGGGGGGGGGTGGAATGAGCAGTTCTTC. This gives the protein CASSPLGGGWNEQFF.

The chain links TRBV6-1 to TRBJ1-2, with 9 bases that match TRBD1. Germline CDR1 MNHNS, CDR2 SASEGT. Unmatched junction bases numbered 10, after V lost 7 bases and J lost 4 bases. There are 15 residues in the CDR3. In DNA, the CDR3 is TGTGCCAGCATTCCGGGACAGGGTCTAGGCTATGGCTACACCTTC. Amino acids: CASIPGQGLGYGYTF.

The chain employs TRBV6-1 and TRBJ2-5, with D perhaps TRBD2 (5 bases). V was pared by 4 bases and J by 4 bases, with 10 bases between. CDR1 is MNHNS, CDR2 SASEGT, per germline. The CDR3 is 13 amino acids. The CDR3 protein is CASSGGRGETQYF. The CDR3 nucleotides read TGTGCCAGCAGTGGAGGGAGAGGAGAGACCCAGTACTTC.

This clone came up a few times. The V call is TRBV19, the J call TRBJ1-4; the match to TRBD1 covers 11 bases. Unmatched junction bases numbered 5, after V lost 4 bases and J lost 7 bases. The germline gives CDR1 LNHDA, CDR2 SQIVND (reference sequence). The CDR3 extends over 15 amino acids. The CDR3 DNA reads as TGTGCCAGTAGTACCGGGACAGGGGGGAGTGAAAAACTGTTTTTT. Translated: CASSTGTGGSEKLFF.

The V gene is TRBV7-2, the J gene TRBJ2-5; 10 nucleotides align to TRBD2. In germline, CDR1 is SGHTA, CDR2 FQGNSA. V was clipped by 3 bases and J by 5 bases; unmatched bases: 9. The CDR3 consists of 16 residues. The CDR3 here is CASSFSGRGTGETQYF. The CDR3 DNA is TGTGCCAGCAGCTTCAGCGGGAGGGGTACCGGTGAGACCCAGTACTTC.

The table lists this clone with many counts. The V gene is TRBV5-1, the J gene TRBJ1-4; D ambiguous. V was clipped by 4 bases and J by 8 bases, with 21 bases between them. The CDR3 runs 16 residues. CDR1 SGHRS and CDR2 YFSETQ come from the germline V gene. The CDR3 nucleotides read TGCGCCAGCAGCCTTGGGCAGAGCTACTACCCAGAAAAACTGTTTTTT. Its protein product is CASSLGQSYYPEKLFF.